The clone carrying this T cell receptor beta chain was seen at least ten times. Its antigen is as yet unknown. The sample belongs to a study of T-cell reconstitution after alpha-beta-depleted transplantation in children. Overall study results and limits: Two months or so post-transplant, alpha-beta T cells reportedly derived from several hundred expanded graft clones.

The authors prepared the TCRbeta library with unique molecular identifiers. TCRdb processed the PCR reads anew with MiXCR; each CDR3 protein has one entry. The sample contains fewer than 250,000 distinct CDR3 sequences, less than 9% of which appear only once. V shed 2 bases and J 6 bases; nucleotides not matched to a gene: 10. CDR1 and CDR2 (germline): SGHVT, SQSDAQ. This CDR3 region has 17 residues. The source was PBMCs, mostly from graft donor cells, collected 180 days after TCRalphabeta/CD19-depleted stem cell transplant. The chain uses TRBV7-4 and TRBJ2-3; 11 bases line up with TRBD2. This clonotype originated in a male patient younger than 18 who had a stem cell transplant for acute lymphoblastic leukemia, so the T cells may come from the graft donor. The CDR3 DNA follows: TGTGCCAGCAGCTTATCTTCTAGCGGGGGGATTTGGGATACGCAGTATTTT. Translated: CASSLSSSGGIWDTQYF.